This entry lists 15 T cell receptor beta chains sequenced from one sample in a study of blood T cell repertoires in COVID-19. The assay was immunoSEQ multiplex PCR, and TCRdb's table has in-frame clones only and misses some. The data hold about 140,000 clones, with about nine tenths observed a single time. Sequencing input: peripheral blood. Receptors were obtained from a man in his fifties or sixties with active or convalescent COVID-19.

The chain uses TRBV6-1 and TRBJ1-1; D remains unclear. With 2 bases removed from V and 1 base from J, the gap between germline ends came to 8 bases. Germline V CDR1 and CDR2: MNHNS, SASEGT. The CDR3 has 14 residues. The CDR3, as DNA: TGTGCCAGCAGTGAAACCGGGAGGAACACTGAAGCTTTCTTT. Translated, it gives CASSETGRNTEAFF.

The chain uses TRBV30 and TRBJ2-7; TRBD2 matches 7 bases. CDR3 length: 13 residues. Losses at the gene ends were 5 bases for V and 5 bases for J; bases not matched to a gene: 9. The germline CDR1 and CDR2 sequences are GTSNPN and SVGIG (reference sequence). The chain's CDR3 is CAWSWTSSDEQYF. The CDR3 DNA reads TGTGCCTGGTCCTGGACTAGTTCCGACGAGCAGTACTTC.

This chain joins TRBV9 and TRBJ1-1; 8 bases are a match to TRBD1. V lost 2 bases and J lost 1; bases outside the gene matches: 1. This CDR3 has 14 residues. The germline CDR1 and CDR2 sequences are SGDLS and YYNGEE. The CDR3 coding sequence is TGTGCCAGCAGCGTTCAGGGGGCGAACACTGAAGCTTTCTTT. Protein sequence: CASSVQGANTEAFF.

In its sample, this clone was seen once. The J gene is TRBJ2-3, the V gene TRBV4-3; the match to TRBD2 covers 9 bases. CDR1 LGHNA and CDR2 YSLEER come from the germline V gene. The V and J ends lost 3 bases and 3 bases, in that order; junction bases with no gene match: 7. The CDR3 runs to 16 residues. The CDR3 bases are TGCGCCAGCAGCCAGGCCGGACTAGCGAGGACAGATACGCAGTATTTT. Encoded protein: CASSQAGLARTDTQYF.

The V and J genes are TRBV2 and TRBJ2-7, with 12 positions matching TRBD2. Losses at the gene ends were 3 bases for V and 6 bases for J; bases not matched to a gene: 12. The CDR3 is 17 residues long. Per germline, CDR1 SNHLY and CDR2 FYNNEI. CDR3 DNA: TGTGCCAGCAGTGACTTTCTCCTAGCGGGAGGGCCTCTCGAGCAGTACTTC. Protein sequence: CASSDFLLAGGPLEQYF.

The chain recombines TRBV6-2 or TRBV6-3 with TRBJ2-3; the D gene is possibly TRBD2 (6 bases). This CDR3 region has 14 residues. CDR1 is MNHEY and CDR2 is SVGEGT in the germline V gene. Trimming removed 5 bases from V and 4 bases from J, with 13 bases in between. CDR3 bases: TGTGCCAGCAGTCGACCCGGCGGGGCAGATACGCAGTATTTT. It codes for CASSRPGGADTQYF.

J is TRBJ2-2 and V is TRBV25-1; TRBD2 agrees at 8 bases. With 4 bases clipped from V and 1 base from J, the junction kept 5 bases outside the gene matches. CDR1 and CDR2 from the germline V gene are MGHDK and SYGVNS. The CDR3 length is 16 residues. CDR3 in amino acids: CASSATSGENTGELFF. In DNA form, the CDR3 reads TGTGCCAGCAGTGCAACTAGCGGAGAGAACACCGGGGAGCTGTTTTTT.

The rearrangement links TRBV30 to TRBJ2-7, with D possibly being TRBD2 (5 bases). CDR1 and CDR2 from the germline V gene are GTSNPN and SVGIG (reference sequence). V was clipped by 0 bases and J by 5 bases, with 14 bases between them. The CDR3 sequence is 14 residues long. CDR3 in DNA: TGTGCCTGGAGTGTACTATCGGGAATGGACGAGCAGTACTTC. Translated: CAWSVLSGMDEQYF.

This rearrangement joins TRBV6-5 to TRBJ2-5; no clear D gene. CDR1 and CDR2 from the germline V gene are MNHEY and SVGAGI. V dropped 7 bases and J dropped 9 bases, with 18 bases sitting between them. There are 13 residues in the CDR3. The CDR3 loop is CASKADSRVAQYF. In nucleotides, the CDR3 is TGTGCCAGCAAAGCCGATTCAAGAGTGGCCCAGTACTTC.

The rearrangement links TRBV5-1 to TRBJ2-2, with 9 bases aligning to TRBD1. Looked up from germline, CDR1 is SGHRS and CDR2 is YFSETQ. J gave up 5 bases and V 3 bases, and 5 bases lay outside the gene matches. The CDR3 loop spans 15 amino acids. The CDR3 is CASSWTGQGTGELFF. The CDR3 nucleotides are TGCGCCAGCAGCTGGACTGGACAGGGGACCGGGGAGCTGTTTTTT.

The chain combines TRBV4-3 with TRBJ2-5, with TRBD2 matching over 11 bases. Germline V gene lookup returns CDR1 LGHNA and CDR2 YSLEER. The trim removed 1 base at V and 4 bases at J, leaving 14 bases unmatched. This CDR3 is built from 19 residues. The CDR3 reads CASSQGPKLAGAPGETQYF. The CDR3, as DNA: TGCGCCAGCAGCCAAGGGCCGAAACTAGCGGGAGCTCCCGGAGAGACCCAGTACTTC.

The CDR3 protein is CASSGGYPGQLTEKLFF. As DNA, the CDR3 is TGTGCCAGCAGTGGGGGCTATCCGGGACAATTGACGGAAAAACTGTTTTTT. The chain carries TRBV25-1 and TRBJ1-4; D possibly corresponds to TRBD1 (6 bases). The V end lost 4 bases, the J end lost 8 bases, and 23 bases lay between the germline ends. CDR1 MGHDK and CDR2 SYGVNS come from the germline V gene. The CDR3 has 17 amino acids.

The CDR3 sequence: CASSSLGTGSNEQFF. The CDR3 DNA sequence: TGTGCCAGCAGTTCCCTCGGGACAGGGTCCAATGAGCAGTTCTTC. The chain carries TRBV6-5 and TRBJ2-1, with 9 bases that match TRBD1. Germline-derived CDR1 and CDR2 are MNHEY and SVGAGI. This CDR3 has 15 residues. Trimming at V came to 4 bases and at J to 6 bases, leaving 7 bases not matched to a gene.

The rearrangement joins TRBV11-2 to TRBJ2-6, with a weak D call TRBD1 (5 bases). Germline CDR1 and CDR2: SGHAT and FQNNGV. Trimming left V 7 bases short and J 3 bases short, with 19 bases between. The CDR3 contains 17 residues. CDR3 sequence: CASTINPGSGGANVLTF. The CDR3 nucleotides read TGTGCCAGCACCATAAACCCAGGGTCGGGTGGGGCCAACGTCCTGACTTTC.

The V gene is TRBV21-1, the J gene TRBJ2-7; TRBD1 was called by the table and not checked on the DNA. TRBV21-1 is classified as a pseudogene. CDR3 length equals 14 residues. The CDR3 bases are TGTGCCAGCAGCAACGGGGGACAGCACTACGAGCAGTACTTC. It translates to CASSNGGQHYEQYF.